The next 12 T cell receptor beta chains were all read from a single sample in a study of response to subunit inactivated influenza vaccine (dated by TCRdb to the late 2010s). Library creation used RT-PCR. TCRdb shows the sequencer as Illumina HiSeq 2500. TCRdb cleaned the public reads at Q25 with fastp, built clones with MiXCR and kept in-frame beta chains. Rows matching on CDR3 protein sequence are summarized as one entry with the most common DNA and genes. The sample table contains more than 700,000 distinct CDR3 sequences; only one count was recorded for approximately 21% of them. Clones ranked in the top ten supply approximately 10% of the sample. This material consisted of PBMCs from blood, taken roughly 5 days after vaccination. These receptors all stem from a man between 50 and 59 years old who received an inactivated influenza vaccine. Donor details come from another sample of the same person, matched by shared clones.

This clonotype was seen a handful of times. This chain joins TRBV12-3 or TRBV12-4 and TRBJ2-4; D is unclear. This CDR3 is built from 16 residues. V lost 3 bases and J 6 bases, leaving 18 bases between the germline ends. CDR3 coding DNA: TGTGCCAGCAGTTTTAAGGCAGGACCATCGGGAAACATTCAGTACTTC. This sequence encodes CASSFKAGPSGNIQYF.

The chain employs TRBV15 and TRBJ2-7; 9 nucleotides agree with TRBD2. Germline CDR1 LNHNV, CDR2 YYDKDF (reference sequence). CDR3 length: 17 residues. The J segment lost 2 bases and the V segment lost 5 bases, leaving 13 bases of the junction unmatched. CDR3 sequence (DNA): TGTGCCACCAGCCGTAAGGGGGCTAGCGGGAAACCCTACGAGCAGTACTTC. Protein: CATSRKGASGKPYEQYF.

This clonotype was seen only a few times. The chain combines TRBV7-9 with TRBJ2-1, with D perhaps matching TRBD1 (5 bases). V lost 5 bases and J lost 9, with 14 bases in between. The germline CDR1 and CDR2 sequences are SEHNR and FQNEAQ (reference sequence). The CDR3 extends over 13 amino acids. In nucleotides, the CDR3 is TGTGCCAGCAGCCCAAGGGCAGGGTTTGAGCAGTTCTTC. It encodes CASSPRAGFEQFF.

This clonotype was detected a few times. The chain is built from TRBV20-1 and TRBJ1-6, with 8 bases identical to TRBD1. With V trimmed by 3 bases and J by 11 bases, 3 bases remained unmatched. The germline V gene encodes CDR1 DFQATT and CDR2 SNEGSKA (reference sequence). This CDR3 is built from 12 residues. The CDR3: CSASGQGPPLHF. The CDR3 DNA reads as TGCAGTGCTAGCGGACAGGGACCACCCCTCCACTTT.

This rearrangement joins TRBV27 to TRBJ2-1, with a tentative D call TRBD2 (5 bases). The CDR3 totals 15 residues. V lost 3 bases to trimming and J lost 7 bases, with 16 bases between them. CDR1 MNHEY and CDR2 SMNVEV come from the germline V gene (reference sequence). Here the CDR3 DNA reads TGTGCCAGCAGTTTGTATTGGGCCCGGGGTAATGAGCAGTTCTTC. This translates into CASSLYWARGNEQFF.

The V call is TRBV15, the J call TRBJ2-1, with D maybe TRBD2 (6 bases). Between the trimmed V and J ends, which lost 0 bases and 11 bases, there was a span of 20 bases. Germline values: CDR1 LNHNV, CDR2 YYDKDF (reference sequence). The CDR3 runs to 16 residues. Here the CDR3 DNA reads TGTGCCACCAGCAGAGAACGTAGCGGAGGGGCAAAACAGCAGTTCTTC. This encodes CATSRERSGGAKQQFF. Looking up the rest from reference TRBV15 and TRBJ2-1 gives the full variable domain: DAMVIQNPRYQVTQFGKPVTLSCSQTLNHNVMYWYQQKSSQAPKLLFHYYDKDFNNEADTPDNFQSRRPNTSFCFLDIRSPGLGDTAMYLCATSRERSGGAKQQFFGPGTRLTVL.

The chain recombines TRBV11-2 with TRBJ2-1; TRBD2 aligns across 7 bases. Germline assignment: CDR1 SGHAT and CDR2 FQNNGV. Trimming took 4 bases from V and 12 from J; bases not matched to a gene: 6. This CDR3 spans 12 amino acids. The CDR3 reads CASSSGRERQFF. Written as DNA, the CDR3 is TGTGCCAGCAGCTCGGGGAGGGAGAGGCAGTTCTTC.

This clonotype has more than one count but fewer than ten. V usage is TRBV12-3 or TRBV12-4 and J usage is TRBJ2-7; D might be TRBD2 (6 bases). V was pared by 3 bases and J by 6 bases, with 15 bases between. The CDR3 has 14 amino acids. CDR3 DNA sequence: TGTGCCAGCAGTTTCTCCAATTGGCGGGGCGAGCAGTACTTC. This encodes CASSFSNWRGEQYF.

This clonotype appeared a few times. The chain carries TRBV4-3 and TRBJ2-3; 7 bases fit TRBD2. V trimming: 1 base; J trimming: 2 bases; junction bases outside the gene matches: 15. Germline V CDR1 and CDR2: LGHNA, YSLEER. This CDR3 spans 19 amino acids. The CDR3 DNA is TGCGCCAGCAGCCAAGGGTGGGGCGGGAGCCTCTTTATCACAGATACGCAGTATTTT. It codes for CASSQGWGGSLFITDTQYF.

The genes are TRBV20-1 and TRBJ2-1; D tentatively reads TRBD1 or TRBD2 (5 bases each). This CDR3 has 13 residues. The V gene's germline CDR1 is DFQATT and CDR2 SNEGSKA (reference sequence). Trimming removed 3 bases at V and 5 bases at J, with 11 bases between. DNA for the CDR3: TGCAGTGCTAGTCGGGACGCCAACAATGAGCAGTTCTTC. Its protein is CSASRDANNEQFF.

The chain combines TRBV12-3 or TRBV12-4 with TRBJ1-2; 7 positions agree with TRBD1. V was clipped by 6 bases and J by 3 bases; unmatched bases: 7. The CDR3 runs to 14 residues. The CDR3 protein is CASSKDRTDYGYTF. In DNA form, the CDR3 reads TGTGCCAGCAGCAAGGACAGGACCGACTATGGCTACACCTTC.

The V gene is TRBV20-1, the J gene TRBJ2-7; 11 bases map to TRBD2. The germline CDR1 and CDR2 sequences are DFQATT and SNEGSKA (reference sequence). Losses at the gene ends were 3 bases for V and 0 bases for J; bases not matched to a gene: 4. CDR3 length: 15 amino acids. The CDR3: CSASPSGRISYEQYF. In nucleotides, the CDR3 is TGCAGTGCTAGTCCTAGCGGGAGGATCTCCTACGAGCAGTACTTC.